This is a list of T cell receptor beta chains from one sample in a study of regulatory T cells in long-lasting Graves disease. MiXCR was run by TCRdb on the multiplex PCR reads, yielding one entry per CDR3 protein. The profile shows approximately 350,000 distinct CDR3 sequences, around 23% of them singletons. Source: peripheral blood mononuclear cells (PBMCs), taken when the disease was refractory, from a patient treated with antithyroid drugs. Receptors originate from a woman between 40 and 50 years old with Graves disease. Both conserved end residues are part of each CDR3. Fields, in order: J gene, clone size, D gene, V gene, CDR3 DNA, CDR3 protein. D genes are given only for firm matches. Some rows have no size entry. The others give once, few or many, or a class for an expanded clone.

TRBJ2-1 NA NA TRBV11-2 TGTGCCAGCAGCTTGGACGGAGGTATTGGGTATGAGCAGTTCTTC CASSLDGGIGYEQFF
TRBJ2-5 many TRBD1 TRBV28 TGTGCCAGCAGTTTACCGACAGGGAAAGAGACCCAGTACTTC CASSLPTGKETQYF
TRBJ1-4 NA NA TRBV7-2 TGTGCCAGCAGCTTCCAGGAGGATGAAAAACTGTTTTTT CASSFQEDEKLFF
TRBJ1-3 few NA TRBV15 TGTGCCAGCTCGACTTATGGAAACACCATATATTTT CASSTYGNTIYF
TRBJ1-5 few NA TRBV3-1 TGTGCCAGCAGCCAAGGGGGGAAGAATCAGCCCCAGCATTTT CASSQGGKNQPQHF
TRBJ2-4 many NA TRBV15 TGTGCCACCAGCAGAGATGGGTTAGCCAAAAACATTCAGTACTTC CATSRDGLAKNIQYF
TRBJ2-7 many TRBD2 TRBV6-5 TGTGCCAGCAGTTACTCGAACGTCGGACTAGCGGGAGGACTACGGGAGCAGTACTTC CASSYSNVGLAGGLREQYF
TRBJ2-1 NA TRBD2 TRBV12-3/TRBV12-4 TGTGCCAGCAGTTTAGCGCGGTTACTAGCGGAAACTTACAATGAGCAGTTCTTC CASSLARLLAETYNEQFF
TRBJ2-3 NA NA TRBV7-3 TGTGCCAGCAGCTTCGGCAGCGGCACCCTAGATACGCAGTATTTT CASSFGSGTLDTQYF
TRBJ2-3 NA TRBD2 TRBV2 TGTGCCAGCAGTCGACTAGCGGGAGGTTTACCAGATACGCAGTATTTT CASSRLAGGLPDTQYF
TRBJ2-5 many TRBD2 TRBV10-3 TGTGCCACCATGACCGGGCTTGAGCGGGGAGAGACCCAGTACTTC CATMTGLERGETQYF
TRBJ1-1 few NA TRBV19 TGTGCCAGTAGTATTGCGGTGAACACTGAAGCTTTCTTT CASSIAVNTEAFF
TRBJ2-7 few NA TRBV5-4 TGTGCCAGCAGCTGGATACCAGGGCCCTCCTACGAGCAGTACTTC CASSWIPGPSYEQYF
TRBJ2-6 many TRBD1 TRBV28 TGTGCCAGCAGTTTAAGGGACAGGGGGAGGTCTGGGGCCAACGTCCTGACTTTC CASSLRDRGRSGANVLTF
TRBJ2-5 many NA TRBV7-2 TGTGCCAGCAGCTTAGCGGGAACAGGGGAGACCCAGTACTTC CASSLAGTGETQYF
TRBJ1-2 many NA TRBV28 TGTGCCAGCAGTTTATATGGGTCGCAGAACTATGGCTACACCTTC CASSLYGSQNYGYTF
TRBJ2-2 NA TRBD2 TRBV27 TGTGCCAGCCTCACCCGGACTAGCGGATACACCGGGGAGCTGTTTTTT CASLTRTSGYTGELFF
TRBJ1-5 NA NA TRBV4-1 TGCGCCAGCAGCCAAGTTAAGGGCCCCACGGGCAATCAGCCCCAGCATTTT CASSQVKGPTGNQPQHF
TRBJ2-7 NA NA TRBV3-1 TGTGCCAGCAGCCAAGGACAGAGCTTCTACGAGCAGTACTTC CASSQGQSFYEQYF
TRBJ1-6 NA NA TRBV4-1 TGCGCCAGCAGCCAAGCCCCATCTTCACCCCTCCACTTT CASSQAPSSPLHF
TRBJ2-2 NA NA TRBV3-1 TGTGCCAGCAGCCAAGATCAACGATTTAACGGCGGGGAGCTGTTTTTT CASSQDQRFNGGELFF
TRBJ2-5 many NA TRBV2 TGTGCCAGCGGGTTTCTGGAGACCCAGTACTTC CASGFLETQYF
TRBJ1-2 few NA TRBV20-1 TGCAGTGCTAGGGGTGCGGGACAATTATTCTATGGCTACACCTTC CSARGAGQLFYGYTF
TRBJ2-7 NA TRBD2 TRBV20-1 TGCAGTGCTAGAGATCTAGCGGGAGGCTTTGAGCAGTACTTC CSARDLAGGFEQYF
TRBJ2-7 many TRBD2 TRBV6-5 TGTGCCAGCAGTTACTCGCGGCTAGCGGGAGAAGGGCAGTACTTC CASSYSRLAGEGQYF
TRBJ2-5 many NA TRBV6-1 TGTGCCAGCGGAGGGGTTCTAGAGACCCAGTACTTC CASGGVLETQYF
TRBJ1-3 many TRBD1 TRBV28 TGTGCCAGCATGGACAGGAATACGTACACCATATATTTT CASMDRNTYTIYF
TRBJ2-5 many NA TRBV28 TGTGCCAGCAGTCCGGGAGGGGGCCAGCGGGAGACCCAGTACTTC CASSPGGGQRETQYF
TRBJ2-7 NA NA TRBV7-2 TGTGCCAGCAGCTTAGATCCGCAGGGATTTTACGAGCAGTACTTC CASSLDPQGFYEQYF
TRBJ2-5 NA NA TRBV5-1 TGCGCCAGCAGCGAGGGACGAGAGGCCCAGTACTTC CASSEGREAQYF
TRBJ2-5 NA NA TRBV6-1 TGTGCCAGCAGTCCCCTCTATGGTGAGACCCAGTACTTC CASSPLYGETQYF
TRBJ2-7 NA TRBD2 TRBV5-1 TGCGCCAACAGCACCGGTGGACTAGCGGGAGGGTACGAGCAGTACTTC CANSTGGLAGGYEQYF
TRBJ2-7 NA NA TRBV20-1 TGCAGTGCTAGAGGCAGGAGCTCCTACGAGCAGTACTTC CSARGRSSYEQYF
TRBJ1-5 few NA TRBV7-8 TGTGCCAGCAGCTCAACATGGGGGGCTGCCGGGGAGGGGCCTTTCTTGACCCAGCATTTT CASSSTWGAAGEGPFLTQHF
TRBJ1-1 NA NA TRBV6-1 TGTGCCAGCACCAGGGAGGGGCAACTCATGAACACTGAAGCTTTCTTT CASTREGQLMNTEAFF
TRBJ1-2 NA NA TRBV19 TGTGCCAGTATTGGGGATCAGGGAAATGGCTACACCTTC CASIGDQGNGYTF
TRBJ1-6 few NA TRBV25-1 TGTGCCAGCAGTGCCGCCTATAATTCACCCCTCCACTTT CASSAAYNSPLHF
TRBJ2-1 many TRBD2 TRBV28 TGTGCCAGCAGTTCGGGGACTAGCGGGAGTGTGGGTCGACGGGTCTCCTACAATGAGCAGTTCTTC CASSSGTSGSVGRRVSYNEQFF
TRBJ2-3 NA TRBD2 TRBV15 TGTGCCACCAGCAGGCGGGGACTAGCGGAAATGGCAGATACGCAGTATTTT CATSRRGLAEMADTQYF
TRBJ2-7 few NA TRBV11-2 TGTGCCAGCAGCTTAGATCTGGGGGGAGCAGGCGAGCAGTACTTC CASSLDLGGAGEQYF
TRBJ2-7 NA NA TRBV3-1 TGTGCCAGCAGCCAAGTGTTACAGTACGAGCAGTACTTC CASSQVLQYEQYF
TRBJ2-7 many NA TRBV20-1 TGCAGTGCAATTCCCCAACTCTCCTACGAGCAGTACTTC CSAIPQLSYEQYF
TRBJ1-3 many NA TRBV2 TGTGCCAGCAGGGAAACAGGGTCTTCCGGAAACACCATATATTTT CASRETGSSGNTIYF
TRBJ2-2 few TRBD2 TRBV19 TGTGCCAGTAGTCCTAGCGGGAGGCCGAACACCGGGGAGCTGTTTTTT CASSPSGRPNTGELFF
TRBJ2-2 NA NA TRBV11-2 TGTGCCAGCAGCTTGCTAGCTACCACCGGGGAGCTGTTTTTT CASSLLATTGELFF
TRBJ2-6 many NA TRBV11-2 TGTGCCAGCAGCCCGATAAAGAAAAGCTCTGGGGCCAACGTCCTGACTTTC CASSPIKKSSGANVLTF
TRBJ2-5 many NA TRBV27 TGTGCCAGCAGCCTGACAGGCGATCAAGAGACCCAGTACTTC CASSLTGDQETQYF
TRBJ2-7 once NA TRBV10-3 TGTGCCATCAGTGATTTGGGGGGTAGCTACGAGCAGTACTTC CAISDLGGSYEQYF
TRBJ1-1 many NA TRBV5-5 TGTGCCAGCAGCTTGGTGCAGGTGGTTGAAGCTTTCTTT CASSLVQVVEAFF